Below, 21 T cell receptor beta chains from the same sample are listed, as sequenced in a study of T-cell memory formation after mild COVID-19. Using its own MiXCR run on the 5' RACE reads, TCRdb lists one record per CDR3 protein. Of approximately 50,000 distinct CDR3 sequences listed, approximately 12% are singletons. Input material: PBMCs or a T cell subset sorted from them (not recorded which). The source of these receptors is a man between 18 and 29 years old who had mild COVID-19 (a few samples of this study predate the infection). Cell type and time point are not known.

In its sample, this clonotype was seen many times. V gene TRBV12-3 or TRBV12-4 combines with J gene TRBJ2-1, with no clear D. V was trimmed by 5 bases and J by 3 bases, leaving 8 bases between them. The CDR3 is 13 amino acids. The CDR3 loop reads CASSRSVYNEQFF. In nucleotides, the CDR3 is TGTGCCAGCAGTCGCTCTGTCTACAATGAGCAGTTCTTC.

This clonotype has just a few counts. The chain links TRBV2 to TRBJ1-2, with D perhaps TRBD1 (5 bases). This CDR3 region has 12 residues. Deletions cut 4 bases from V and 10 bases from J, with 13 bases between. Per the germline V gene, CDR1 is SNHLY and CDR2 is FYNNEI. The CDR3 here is CASSGAGKYYTF. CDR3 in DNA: TGTGCCAGCAGTGGGGCAGGGAAATACTACACCTTC.

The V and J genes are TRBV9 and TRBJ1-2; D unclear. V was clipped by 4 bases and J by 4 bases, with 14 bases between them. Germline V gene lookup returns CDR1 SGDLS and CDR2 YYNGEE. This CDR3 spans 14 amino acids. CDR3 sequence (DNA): TGTGCCAGCAGCTCCAAGCCCGGACCCTATGGCTACACCTTC. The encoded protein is CASSSKPGPYGYTF.

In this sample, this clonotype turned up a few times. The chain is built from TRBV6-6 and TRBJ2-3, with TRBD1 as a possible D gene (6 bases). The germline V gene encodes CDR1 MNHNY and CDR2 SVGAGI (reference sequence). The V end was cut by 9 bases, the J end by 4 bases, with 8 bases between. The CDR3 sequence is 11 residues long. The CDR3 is CASGGADTQYF. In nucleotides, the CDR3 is TGTGCCAGTGGGGGCGCAGATACGCAGTATTTT.

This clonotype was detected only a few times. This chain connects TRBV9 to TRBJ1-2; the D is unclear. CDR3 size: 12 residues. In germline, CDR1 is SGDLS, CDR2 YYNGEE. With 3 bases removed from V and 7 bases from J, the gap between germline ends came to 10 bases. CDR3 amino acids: CASSALYSGYTF. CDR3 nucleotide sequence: TGTGCCAGCAGCGCCCTGTACTCTGGCTACACCTTC.

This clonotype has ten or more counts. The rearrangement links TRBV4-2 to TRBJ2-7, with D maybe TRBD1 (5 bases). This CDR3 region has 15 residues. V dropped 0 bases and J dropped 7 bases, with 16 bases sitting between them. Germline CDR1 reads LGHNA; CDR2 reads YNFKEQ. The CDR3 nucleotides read TGTGCCAGCAGCCAAGACTTCAGGGTTGAAAAGGAGCAGTACTTC. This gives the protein CASSQDFRVEKEQYF.

CDR3 DNA sequence: TGCAGCGTTCAACTAGCGGGGAACACCGGGGAGCTGTTTTTT. It encodes CSVQLAGNTGELFF. V is TRBV29-1 and J is TRBJ2-2; 9 bases are shared with TRBD2. The V gene's germline CDR1 is SQVTM and CDR2 ANQGSEA. The CDR3 extends over 14 amino acids. The J segment lost 1 base and the V segment lost 5 bases, leaving 2 bases of the junction unmatched.

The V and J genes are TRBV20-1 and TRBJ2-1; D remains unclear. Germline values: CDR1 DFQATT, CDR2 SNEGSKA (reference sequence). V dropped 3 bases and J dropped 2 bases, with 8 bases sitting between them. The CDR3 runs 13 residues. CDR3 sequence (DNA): TGCAGTGCTAGTTCCGCCGCCTACAATGAGCAGTTCTTC. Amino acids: CSASSAAYNEQFF.

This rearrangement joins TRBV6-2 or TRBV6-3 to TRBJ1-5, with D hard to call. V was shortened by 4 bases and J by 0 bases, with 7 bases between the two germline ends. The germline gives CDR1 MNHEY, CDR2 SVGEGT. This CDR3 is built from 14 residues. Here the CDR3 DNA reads TGTGCCAGCAGTTGGGGAAATAGCAATCAGCCCCAGCATTTT. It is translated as CASSWGNSNQPQHF.

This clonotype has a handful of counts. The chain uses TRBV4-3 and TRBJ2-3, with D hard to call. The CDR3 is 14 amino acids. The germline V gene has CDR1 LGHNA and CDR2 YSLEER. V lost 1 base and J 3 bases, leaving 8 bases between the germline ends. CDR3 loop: CASSQVTETDTQYF. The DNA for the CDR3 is TGCGCCAGCAGCCAAGTAACTGAAACAGATACGCAGTATTTT.

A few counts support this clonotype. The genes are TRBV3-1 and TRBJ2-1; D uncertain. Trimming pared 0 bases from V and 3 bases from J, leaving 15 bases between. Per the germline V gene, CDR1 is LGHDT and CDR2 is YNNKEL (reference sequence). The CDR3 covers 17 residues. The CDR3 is CASSQDGSRAHYNEQFF. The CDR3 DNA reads TGTGCCAGCAGCCAAGATGGATCCCGAGCCCACTACAATGAGCAGTTCTTC.

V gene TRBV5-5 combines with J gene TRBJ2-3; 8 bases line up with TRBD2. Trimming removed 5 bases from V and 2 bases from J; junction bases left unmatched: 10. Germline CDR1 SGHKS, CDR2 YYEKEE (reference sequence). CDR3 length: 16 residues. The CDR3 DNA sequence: TGTGCCAGCAGTCAGTTGGCGGGGGGCCTCACAGATACGCAGTATTTT. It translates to CASSQLAGGLTDTQYF.

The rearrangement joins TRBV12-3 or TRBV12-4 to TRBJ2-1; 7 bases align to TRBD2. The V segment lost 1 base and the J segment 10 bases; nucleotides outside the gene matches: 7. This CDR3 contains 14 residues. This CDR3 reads CASSLDLYGGEQFF. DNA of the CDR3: TGTGCCAGCAGTTTAGACCTCTACGGGGGGGAGCAGTTCTTC.

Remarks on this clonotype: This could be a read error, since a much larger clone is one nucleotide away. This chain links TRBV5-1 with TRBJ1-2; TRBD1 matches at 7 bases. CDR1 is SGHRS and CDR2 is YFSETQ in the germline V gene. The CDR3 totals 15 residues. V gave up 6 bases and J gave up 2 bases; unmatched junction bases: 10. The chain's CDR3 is CASMVGGQMNYGYTF. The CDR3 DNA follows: TGCGCCAGCATGGTCGGGGGACAGATGAACTATGGCTACACCTTC. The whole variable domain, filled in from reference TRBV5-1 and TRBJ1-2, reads KAGVTQTPRYLIKTRGQQVTLSCSPISGHRSVSWYQQTPGQGLQFLFEYFSETQRNKGNFPGRFSGRQFSNSRSEMNVSTLELGDSALYLCASMVGGQMNYGYTFGSGTRLTVV.

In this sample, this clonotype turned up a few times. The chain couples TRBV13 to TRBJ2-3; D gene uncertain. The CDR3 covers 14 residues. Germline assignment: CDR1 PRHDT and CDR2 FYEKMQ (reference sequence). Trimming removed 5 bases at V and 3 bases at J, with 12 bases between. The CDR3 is CASSIRRPTDTQYF. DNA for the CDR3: TGTGCCAGCAGCATTAGACGGCCTACAGATACGCAGTATTTT.

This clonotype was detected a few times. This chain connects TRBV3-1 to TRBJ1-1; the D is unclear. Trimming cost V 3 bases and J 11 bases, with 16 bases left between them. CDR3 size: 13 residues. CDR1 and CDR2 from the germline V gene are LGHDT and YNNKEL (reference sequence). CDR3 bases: TGTGCCAGCAGCCAGAATAACGCGGGGTGGGCTTTCTTT. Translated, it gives CASSQNNAGWAFF.

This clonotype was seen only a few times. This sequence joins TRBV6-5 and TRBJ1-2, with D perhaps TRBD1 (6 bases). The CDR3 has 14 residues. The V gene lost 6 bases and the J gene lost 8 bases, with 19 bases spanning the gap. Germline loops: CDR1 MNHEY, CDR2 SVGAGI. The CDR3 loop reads CASRGDRDKGGYTF. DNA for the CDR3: TGTGCCAGCAGGGGAGACCGGGACAAAGGCGGCTACACCTTC.

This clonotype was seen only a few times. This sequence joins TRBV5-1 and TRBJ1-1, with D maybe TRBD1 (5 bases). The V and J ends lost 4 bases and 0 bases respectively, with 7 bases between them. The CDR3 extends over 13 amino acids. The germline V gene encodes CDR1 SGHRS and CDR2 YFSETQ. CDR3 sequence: CASSGTMNTEAFF. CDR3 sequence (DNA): TGCGCCAGCAGCGGGACTATGAACACTGAAGCTTTCTTT.

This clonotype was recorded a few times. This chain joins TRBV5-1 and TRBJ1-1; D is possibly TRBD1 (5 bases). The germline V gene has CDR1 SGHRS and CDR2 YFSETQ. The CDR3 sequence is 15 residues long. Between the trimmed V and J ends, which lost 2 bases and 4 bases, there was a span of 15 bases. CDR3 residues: CASSFGPRESTEAFF. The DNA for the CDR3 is TGCGCCAGCAGCTTCGGTCCCAGGGAGTCCACTGAAGCTTTCTTT.

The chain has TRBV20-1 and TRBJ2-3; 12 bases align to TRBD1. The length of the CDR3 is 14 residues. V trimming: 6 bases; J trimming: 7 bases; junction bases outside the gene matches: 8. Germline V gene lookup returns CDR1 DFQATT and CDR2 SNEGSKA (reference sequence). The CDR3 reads CSAPGTGGANTQYF. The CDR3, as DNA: TGCAGTGCACCTGGGACAGGGGGCGCGAATACGCAGTATTTT.

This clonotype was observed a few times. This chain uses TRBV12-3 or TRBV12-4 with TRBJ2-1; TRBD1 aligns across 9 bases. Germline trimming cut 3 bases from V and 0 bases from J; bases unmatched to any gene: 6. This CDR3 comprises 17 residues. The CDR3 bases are TGTGCCAGCAGTTTGGGACAGGGCCCCTACTCCTACAATGAGCAGTTCTTC. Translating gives CASSLGQGPYSYNEQFF.